The rows below give T cell receptor beta chains drawn from one sample of a study of CD4 and CD8 cells across lung adenocarcinoma regions. TCRdb passed the PCR reads through MiXCR, listing each CDR3 protein once. The top ten hold under 35% of the sample, which has fewer than 25,000 distinct CDR3 sequences, around 51% seen once. Input material: CD8+ T cells from the center of a lung tumor. The receptors shown here come from a female donor with lung adenocarcinoma. The CD4 and CD8 labels of this study may be unreliable. Each CDR3 is given with its conserved first and last residue. D genes are given only for firm matches. Not every row has a clone size; where given, it reads once, few, many or a size class.

j_gene: TRBJ2-1; abundance: few; d_gene: TRBD2; v_gene: TRBV6-1; CDR3nt: TGTGCCAGCACCTCTAGCGGGAGTTTTTCATACAATGAGCAGTTCTTC; CDR3aa: CASTSSGSFSYNEQFF
j_gene: TRBJ2-3; abundance: .; d_gene: TRBD1; v_gene: TRBV12-3/TRBV12-4; CDR3nt: TGTGCCAGCGGGACAGGCACAGATACGCAGTATTTT; CDR3aa: CASGTGTDTQYF
j_gene: TRBJ2-3; abundance: .; d_gene: .; v_gene: TRBV27; CDR3nt: .; CDR3aa: CASSSGWALGTGPSTETQYF
j_gene: TRBJ2-5; abundance: many; d_gene: TRBD2; v_gene: TRBV4-1; CDR3nt: TGCGCCAGCAGCCACCTTCTAGCGGGAGAGCGAGAGACCCAGTACTTC; CDR3aa: CASSHLLAGERETQYF
j_gene: TRBJ2-3; abundance: .; d_gene: .; v_gene: TRBV6-1; CDR3nt: TGTGCCAGCACCCACCAGGAGACAGATACTCAGTATTTC; CDR3aa: CASTHQETDTQYF
j_gene: TRBJ2-4; abundance: .; d_gene: .; v_gene: TRBV27; CDR3nt: TGTGCGGGGCGGTCAGGCACAAATACTCAGTACTTC; CDR3aa: CAGRSGTNTQYF
j_gene: TRBJ2-7; abundance: .; d_gene: .; v_gene: TRBV19; CDR3nt: TGTGCCAGTAGACCTAGTGGGGGGTCGGCCGAGCAGTACTTC; CDR3aa: CASRPSGGSAEQYF
j_gene: TRBJ2-4; abundance: .; d_gene: TRBD2; v_gene: TRBV27; CDR3nt: TGTGCCAGCAGTTTATACGGGGGGAGAGCCAAAGATATTCAGTACTTC; CDR3aa: CASSLYGGRAKDIQYF
j_gene: TRBJ2-5; abundance: many; d_gene: .; v_gene: TRBV6-5; CDR3nt: TGTGCCAGCAGTTACGCCGCGGCCGGGGGTAGGGAGACCCAGTACTTC; CDR3aa: CASSYAAAGGRETQYF
j_gene: TRBJ2-1; abundance: .; d_gene: .; v_gene: TRBV20-1; CDR3nt: TGCAGTGCCATAAAGAGGGCGAGGGCCTACAATGAGCAGTTCTTC; CDR3aa: CSAIKRARAYNEQFF
j_gene: TRBJ2-3; abundance: many; d_gene: .; v_gene: TRBV6-1; CDR3nt: TGTGCCAGCAGCCTCCGACAGGGAGGGTCAGATACGCAGTATTTT; CDR3aa: CASSLRQGGSDTQYF
j_gene: TRBJ2-5; abundance: .; d_gene: .; v_gene: TRBV11-2; CDR3nt: TGTGCCAGCAGCCTGCAGGGGAAAGGGAGGAGAGAGACCCAGTACTTC; CDR3aa: CASSLQGKGRRETQYF
j_gene: TRBJ2-7; abundance: .; d_gene: TRBD1; v_gene: TRBV6-1; CDR3nt: TGTGCCAGCAGTGGGACAGGCCTAAAGTCCTACGAGCAGTACTTC; CDR3aa: CASSGTGLKSYEQYF
j_gene: TRBJ2-1; abundance: .; d_gene: TRBD2; v_gene: TRBV28; CDR3nt: TGTGCCAGCAGTCCCCACTTGGGAGCGGGGCGATACAATGAGCAGTTCTTC; CDR3aa: CASSPHLGAGRYNEQFF
j_gene: TRBJ2-4; abundance: .; d_gene: .; v_gene: TRBV12-3/TRBV12-4; CDR3nt: TGTGCCAGCGTTTTGGTGCGGGGAGCCAAAAACACTCAGTATTTC; CDR3aa: CASVLVRGAKNTQYF
j_gene: TRBJ2-3; abundance: large; d_gene: TRBD2; v_gene: TRBV27; CDR3nt: TGTGCCAGCACCGGTAGCGGGAGATCCGCAGATACGCAGTATTTT; CDR3aa: CASTGSGRSADTQYF
j_gene: TRBJ2-7; abundance: .; d_gene: .; v_gene: TRBV27; CDR3nt: TGTGCCAGCAGCTGGGGGGCCCGGGGCGAGCAGTACTTC; CDR3aa: CASSWGARGEQYF
j_gene: TRBJ2-5; abundance: .; d_gene: .; v_gene: TRBV6-1; CDR3nt: TGTGCCAGCAGCAGTCCGGGGACCCAGTACTTC; CDR3aa: CASSSPGTQYF
j_gene: TRBJ2-7; abundance: .; d_gene: .; v_gene: TRBV5-3; CDR3nt: TGTGCCAGAAGCTCGGGTGGCTTTCACGAGCAGTACTTC; CDR3aa: CARSSGGFHEQYF
j_gene: TRBJ2-7; abundance: .; d_gene: .; v_gene: TRBV5-1; CDR3nt: TGCGCCAGCAGTAAGGGGCCAGGTACATATACGCAGTACTTC; CDR3aa: CASSKGPGTYTQYF
j_gene: TRBJ1-1; abundance: many; d_gene: .; v_gene: TRBV6-1; CDR3nt: TGTGCCAGTCTCCAGGGACTTTTGGCTGAAGCTTTCTTT; CDR3aa: CASLQGLLAEAFF
j_gene: TRBJ2-2; abundance: once; d_gene: .; v_gene: TRBV20-1; CDR3nt: TGCAGTGCTACCCTAGCTAACTCGAACACCGGGGAGCTGTTTTTT; CDR3aa: CSATLANSNTGELFF
j_gene: TRBJ2-4; abundance: .; d_gene: .; v_gene: TRBV10-1; CDR3nt: TGCGCCAGCAGTGCGGGGCTGAGCGACAAAAATATTCAGTACTTC; CDR3aa: CASSAGLSDKNIQYF
j_gene: TRBJ2-3; abundance: once; d_gene: .; v_gene: TRBV27; CDR3nt: TGTGGCAGCAGGCCGCGGCTGGGAGCCAAAGATACGCAGTATTTC; CDR3aa: CGSRPRLGAKDTQYF
j_gene: TRBJ2-4; abundance: .; d_gene: .; v_gene: TRBV27; CDR3nt: TGTGCCAGCGGTTCCGGGGGCTGGGCCCAAGACATCCAGTACTTC; CDR3aa: CASGSGGWAQDIQYF
j_gene: TRBJ2-6; abundance: few; d_gene: TRBD1; v_gene: TRBV7-7; CDR3nt: TGTGCCAGCTCCCCCGGGACAGGGGCCAACTCTGGGGCCAACGTCCTGACTTTC; CDR3aa: CASSPGTGANSGANVLTF
j_gene: TRBJ2-3; abundance: .; d_gene: .; v_gene: TRBV27; CDR3nt: TGTGCCAGCAGGCAGGGGGGACGACACCCAGATACGCAGTACTTT; CDR3aa: CASRQGGRHPDTQYF
j_gene: TRBJ2-3; abundance: .; d_gene: .; v_gene: TRBV10-3; CDR3nt: TGTGCCACCGGGGCAGGGGACCCAGATACGCAGTATTTT; CDR3aa: CATGAGDPDTQYF
j_gene: TRBJ1-6; abundance: once; d_gene: .; v_gene: TRBV10-1; CDR3nt: TGCGCCAGCAGTGCCGGGACTCTAAATTCACCCCTCCACTTT; CDR3aa: CASSAGTLNSPLHF
j_gene: TRBJ2-3; abundance: once; d_gene: .; v_gene: TRBV6-8; CDR3nt: TGTGCCAGCAGCCCCCATGGGGTGCGTGCCAAAAAGACTCAGTATTTC; CDR3aa: CASSPHGVRAKKTQYF
j_gene: TRBJ2-7; abundance: .; d_gene: .; v_gene: TRBV6-1; CDR3nt: TGTGCCAGCAGCTGGACGCAGGGGGGAGAGCAGTACTTC; CDR3aa: CASSWTQGGEQYF
j_gene: TRBJ2-1; abundance: .; d_gene: TRBD1; v_gene: TRBV6-4; CDR3nt: TGTGCCAGCAATTCAGGGGGCTTTAGTGAGCAGTTCTTC; CDR3aa: CASNSGGFSEQFF
j_gene: TRBJ1-4; abundance: .; d_gene: .; v_gene: TRBV12-3/TRBV12-4; CDR3nt: TGTGCCAGCAGTTTCGGCCGGGGCGAAAAACTGTTTTTT; CDR3aa: CASSFGRGEKLFF
j_gene: TRBJ2-1; abundance: many; d_gene: TRBD2; v_gene: TRBV10-1; CDR3nt: TGCGCCAGCAGTAGCGGGAACTACAATGAGCAGTTCTTC; CDR3aa: CASSSGNYNEQFF
j_gene: TRBJ2-4; abundance: few; d_gene: .; v_gene: TRBV6-1; CDR3nt: TGTGCCAGCAGTGCGGGGCAGGGAGCCAAAAACACTCAGTACTTC; CDR3aa: CASSAGQGAKNTQYF
j_gene: TRBJ2-1; abundance: .; d_gene: TRBD2; v_gene: TRBV7-8; CDR3nt: TGTGCCAGCAGCTTACTAGCGGCGAATGAGCAGTTCTTC; CDR3aa: CASSLLAANEQFF
j_gene: TRBJ2-3; abundance: .; d_gene: .; v_gene: TRBV27; CDR3nt: TGTGCCAGCAGGGGCCGGGCCAAAGATACGCAGTATTTT; CDR3aa: CASRGRAKDTQYF
j_gene: TRBJ2-1; abundance: medium-sized; d_gene: .; v_gene: TRBV27; CDR3nt: TGTGCCAGCCGCCGAGGGGATTGGAGTGAGCAGTTCTTC; CDR3aa: CASRRGDWSEQFF
j_gene: TRBJ2-4; abundance: .; d_gene: .; v_gene: TRBV10-1; CDR3nt: TGCGCCCGCAGCCTACTAGGGCGAGGTGACAAAAACACTCAGTACTTC; CDR3aa: CARSLLGRGDKNTQYF
j_gene: TRBJ2-1; abundance: .; d_gene: TRBD2; v_gene: TRBV7-2; CDR3nt: TGTGCCAGCAGCTTTTCGCCGGGACTAGCGAATGAGCAGTTCTTC; CDR3aa: CASSFSPGLANEQFF
j_gene: TRBJ2-1; abundance: .; d_gene: .; v_gene: TRBV6-1; CDR3nt: TGTGCCAGCAGTGAACAGGTGAGCTCCTACAATGAGCAGTTCTTC; CDR3aa: CASSEQVSSYNEQFF
j_gene: TRBJ2-3; abundance: .; d_gene: TRBD1; v_gene: TRBV27; CDR3nt: TGTGCCAGCAGTTTGGGGGACAGAGACCCAAATACGCAGTATTTC; CDR3aa: CASSLGDRDPNTQYF
j_gene: TRBJ2-1; abundance: .; d_gene: TRBD2; v_gene: TRBV6-1; CDR3nt: TGTGCCAGCAACTATATGCGGGGGGTTGAGCAGTTCTTC; CDR3aa: CASNYMRGVEQFF
j_gene: TRBJ2-5; abundance: .; d_gene: .; v_gene: TRBV20-1; CDR3nt: TGCAGTGCTAGAGGACTATCCCAAGAGACCCAGTACTTC; CDR3aa: CSARGLSQETQYF
j_gene: TRBJ1-5; abundance: .; d_gene: .; v_gene: TRBV6-5; CDR3nt: TGTGCCAGCAGTTATATGTATGGCAGAACCGGCAATCAGCCCCAGCATTTT; CDR3aa: CASSYMYGRTGNQPQHF
j_gene: TRBJ2-5; abundance: .; d_gene: .; v_gene: TRBV25-1; CDR3nt: TGTGCCAGCAGTGACAAAAAGACCCAGTACTTC; CDR3aa: CASSDKKTQYF
j_gene: TRBJ2-1; abundance: once; d_gene: TRBD1; v_gene: TRBV6-5; CDR3nt: TGTGCCAGCAGTTACTCTAGGACAGGCAATGAGCAGTTCTTC; CDR3aa: CASSYSRTGNEQFF
j_gene: TRBJ2-3; abundance: .; d_gene: .; v_gene: TRBV11-3; CDR3nt: TGTGCCAGGGGGCTGGTAGTCAAAGATACTCAGTATTTT; CDR3aa: CARGLVVKDTQYF
j_gene: TRBJ1-2; abundance: many; d_gene: .; v_gene: TRBV10-2; CDR3nt: TGCGCCAGCAGTGAGTCTGGCAGGGGTTCCTATGGCTACACCTTC; CDR3aa: CASSESGRGSYGYTF
j_gene: TRBJ2-5; abundance: .; d_gene: .; v_gene: TRBV12-3/TRBV12-4; CDR3nt: TGTGCCAGCAGTTTACGCGCGCGGGTCCAAGAGACTCAGTACTTC; CDR3aa: CASSLRARVQETQYF
j_gene: TRBJ2-1; abundance: .; d_gene: TRBD2; v_gene: TRBV6-5; CDR3nt: TGTGCCAGCAGTTACGGGGCCCTGGAGTTAGCGGGCGACCCCTACAATGAGCAGTTCTTC; CDR3aa: CASSYGALELAGDPYNEQFF
j_gene: TRBJ2-1; abundance: .; d_gene: TRBD2; v_gene: TRBV6-1; CDR3nt: TGTGCCAGCAGTGAACTAGCGGGACGCACCGAGGCGCTGTATTTT; CDR3aa: CASSELAGRTEALYF
j_gene: TRBJ2-7; abundance: .; d_gene: .; v_gene: TRBV6-1; CDR3nt: TGTGCCAGCAGTCCCAACGACGGTTACGAGCAGTACTTC; CDR3aa: CASSPNDGYEQYF
j_gene: TRBJ2-5; abundance: once; d_gene: .; v_gene: TRBV6-2/TRBV6-3; CDR3nt: TGTGCGGGTCAAGGTGCCGGGGCCCCAGATACCCAGTACTTC; CDR3aa: CAGQGAGAPDTQYF
j_gene: TRBJ2-7; abundance: .; d_gene: .; v_gene: TRBV27; CDR3nt: TGTGCCAGCGGGGGCCGTGGGGGAGGGGTCACAGATACGCAGTACTTC; CDR3aa: CASGGRGGGVTDTQYF
j_gene: TRBJ2-7; abundance: many; d_gene: .; v_gene: TRBV10-1; CDR3nt: TGCGCCAGCAGTGAGTCTTCAGGCGGGTCCTACGAGCAGTACTTC; CDR3aa: CASSESSGGSYEQYF
j_gene: TRBJ2-7; abundance: medium-sized; d_gene: TRBD1; v_gene: TRBV6-1; CDR3nt: TGTGCCAGCAGTGACCGGGGACAGGGCTCCTACGAGCAGTACTTC; CDR3aa: CASSDRGQGSYEQYF
j_gene: TRBJ1-1; abundance: many; d_gene: .; v_gene: TRBV6-1; CDR3nt: TGTGCCACCAACATGAACACTGAAGCTTTCTTT; CDR3aa: CATNMNTEAFF
j_gene: TRBJ2-7; abundance: .; d_gene: TRBD1; v_gene: TRBV6-5; CDR3nt: TGTGCCAGCAGTTACACAACAGGACAGGTCGCCGAGCAGTACTTC; CDR3aa: CASSYTTGQVAEQYF
j_gene: TRBJ2-3; abundance: .; d_gene: TRBD1; v_gene: TRBV4-1; CDR3nt: TGCGCCAGCAGCCAAACAGGGGGCAATACCCAGACTTTT; CDR3aa: CASSQTGGNTQTF